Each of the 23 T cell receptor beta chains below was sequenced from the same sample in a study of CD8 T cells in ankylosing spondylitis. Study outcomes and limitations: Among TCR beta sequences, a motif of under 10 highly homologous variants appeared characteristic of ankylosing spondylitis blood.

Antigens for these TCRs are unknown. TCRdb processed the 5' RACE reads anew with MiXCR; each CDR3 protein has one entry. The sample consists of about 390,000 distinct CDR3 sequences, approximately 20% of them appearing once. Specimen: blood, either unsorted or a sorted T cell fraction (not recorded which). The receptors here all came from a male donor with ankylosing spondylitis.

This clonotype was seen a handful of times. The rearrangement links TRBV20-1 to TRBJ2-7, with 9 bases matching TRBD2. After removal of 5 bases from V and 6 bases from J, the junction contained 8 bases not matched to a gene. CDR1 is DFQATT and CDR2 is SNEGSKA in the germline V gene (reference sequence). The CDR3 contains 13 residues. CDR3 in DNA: TGCAGTGCTCTTGTTCTGCGGGAGGGCGAGCAGTACTTC. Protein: CSALVLREGEQYF.

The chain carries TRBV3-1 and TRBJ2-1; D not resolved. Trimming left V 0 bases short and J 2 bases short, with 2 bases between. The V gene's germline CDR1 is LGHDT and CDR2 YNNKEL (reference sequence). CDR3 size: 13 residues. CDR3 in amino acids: CASSQEPYNEQFF. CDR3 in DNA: TGTGCCAGCAGCCAAGAGCCCTACAATGAGCAGTTCTTC.

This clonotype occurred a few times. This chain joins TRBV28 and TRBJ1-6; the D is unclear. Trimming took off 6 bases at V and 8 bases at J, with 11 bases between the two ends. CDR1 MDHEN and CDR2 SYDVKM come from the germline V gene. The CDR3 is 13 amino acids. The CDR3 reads CASSPGGDSPLHF. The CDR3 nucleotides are TGTGCCAGCAGCCCCGGTGGGGATTCACCCCTCCACTTT.

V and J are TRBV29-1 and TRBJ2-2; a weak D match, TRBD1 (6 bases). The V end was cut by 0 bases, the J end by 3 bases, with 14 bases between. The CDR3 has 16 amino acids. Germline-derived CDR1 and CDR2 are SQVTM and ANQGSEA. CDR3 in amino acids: CSVEDRSGAYTGELFF. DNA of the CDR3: TGCAGCGTTGAAGATCGATCAGGGGCGTACACCGGGGAGCTGTTTTTT.

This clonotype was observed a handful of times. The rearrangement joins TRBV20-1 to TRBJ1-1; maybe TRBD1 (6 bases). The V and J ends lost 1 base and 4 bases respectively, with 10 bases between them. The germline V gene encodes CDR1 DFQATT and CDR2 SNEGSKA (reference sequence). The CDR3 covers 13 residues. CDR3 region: CSARVTGSTEAFF. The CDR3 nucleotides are TGCAGTGCTAGAGTCACAGGGTCCACTGAAGCTTTCTTT.

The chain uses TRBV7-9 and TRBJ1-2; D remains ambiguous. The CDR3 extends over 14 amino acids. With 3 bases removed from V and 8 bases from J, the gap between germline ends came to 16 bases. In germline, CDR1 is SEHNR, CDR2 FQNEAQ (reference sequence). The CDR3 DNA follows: TGTGCCAGCAGCTTCGGGGTGGCCGGCAGCGGCTACACCTTC. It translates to CASSFGVAGSGYTF.

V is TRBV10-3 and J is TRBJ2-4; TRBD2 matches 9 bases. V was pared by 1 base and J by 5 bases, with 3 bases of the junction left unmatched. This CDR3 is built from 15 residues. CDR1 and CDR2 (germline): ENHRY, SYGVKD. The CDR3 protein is CAISEFLAGQNIQYF. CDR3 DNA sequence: TGTGCCATCAGTGAGTTCCTAGCGGGACAAAACATTCAGTACTTC.

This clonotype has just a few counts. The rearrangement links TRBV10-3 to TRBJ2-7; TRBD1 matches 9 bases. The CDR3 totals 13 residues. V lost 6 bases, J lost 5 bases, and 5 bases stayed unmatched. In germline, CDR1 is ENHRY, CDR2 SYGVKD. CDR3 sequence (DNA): TGTGCCATCAGGGGACAGGGTTCCCACGAGCAGTACTTC. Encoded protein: CAIRGQGSHEQYF.

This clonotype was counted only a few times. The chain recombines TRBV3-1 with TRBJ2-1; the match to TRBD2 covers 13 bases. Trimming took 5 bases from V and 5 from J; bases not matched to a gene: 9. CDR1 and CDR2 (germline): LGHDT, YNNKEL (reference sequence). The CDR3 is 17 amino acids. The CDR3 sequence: CASSARTSGSPHNEQFF. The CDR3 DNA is TGTGCCAGCAGCGCACGGACTAGCGGGAGCCCTCACAATGAGCAGTTCTTC.

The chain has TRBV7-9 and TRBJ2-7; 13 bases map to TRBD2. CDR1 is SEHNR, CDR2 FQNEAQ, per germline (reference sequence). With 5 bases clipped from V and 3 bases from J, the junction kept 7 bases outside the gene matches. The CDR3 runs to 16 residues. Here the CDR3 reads CASSLLRTSGSYEQYF. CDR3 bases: TGTGCCAGCAGCCTACTAAGGACTAGCGGGAGCTACGAGCAGTACTTC.

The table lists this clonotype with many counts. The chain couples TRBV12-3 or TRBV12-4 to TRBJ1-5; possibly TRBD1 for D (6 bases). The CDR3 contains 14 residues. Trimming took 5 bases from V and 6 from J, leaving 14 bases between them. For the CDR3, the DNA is TGTGCCAGCAGTGTTCTCAGGGACACTCAGCCCCAGCATTTT. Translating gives CASSVLRDTQPQHF.

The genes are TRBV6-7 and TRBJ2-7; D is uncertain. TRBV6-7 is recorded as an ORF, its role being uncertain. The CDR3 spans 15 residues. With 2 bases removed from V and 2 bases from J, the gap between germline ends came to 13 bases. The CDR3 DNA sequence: TGTGCCAGCAGTTACCCCAAAGGTCTCACCTACGAGCAGTACTTC. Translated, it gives CASSYPKGLTYEQYF.

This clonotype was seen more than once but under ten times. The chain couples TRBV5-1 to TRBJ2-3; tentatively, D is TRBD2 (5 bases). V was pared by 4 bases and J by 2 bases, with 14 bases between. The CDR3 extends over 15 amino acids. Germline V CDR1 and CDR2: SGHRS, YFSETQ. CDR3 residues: CASSRTPRPTDTQYF. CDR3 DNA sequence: TGCGCCAGCAGCAGGACTCCCAGGCCCACAGATACGCAGTATTTT.

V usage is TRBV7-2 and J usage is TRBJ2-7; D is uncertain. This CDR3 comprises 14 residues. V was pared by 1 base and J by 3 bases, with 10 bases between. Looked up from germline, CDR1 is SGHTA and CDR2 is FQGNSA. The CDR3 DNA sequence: TGTGCCAGCAGCTTAGAGGTCGGTTACTACGAGCAGTACTTC. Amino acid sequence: CASSLEVGYYEQYF.

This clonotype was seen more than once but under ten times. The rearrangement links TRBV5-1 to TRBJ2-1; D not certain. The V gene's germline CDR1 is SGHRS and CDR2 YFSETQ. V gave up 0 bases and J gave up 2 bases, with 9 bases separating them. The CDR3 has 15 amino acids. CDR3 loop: CASSLDGYPYNEQFF. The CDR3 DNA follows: TGCGCCAGCAGCTTGGATGGTTATCCCTACAATGAGCAGTTCTTC.

The CDR3 DNA reads as TGTGCCAGCAGCTTCGAGTCTGGGGCCAACGTCCTGACTTTC. Encoded protein: CASSFESGANVLTF. The chain uses TRBV6-5 and TRBJ2-6; D unclear. CDR3 length equals 14 residues. Trimming took off 6 bases at V and 1 base at J, with 7 bases between the two ends. In germline, CDR1 is MNHEY, CDR2 SVGAGI.

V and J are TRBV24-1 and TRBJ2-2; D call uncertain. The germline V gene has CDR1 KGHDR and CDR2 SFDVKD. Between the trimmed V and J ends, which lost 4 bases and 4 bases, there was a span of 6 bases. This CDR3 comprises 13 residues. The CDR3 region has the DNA TGTGCCACCAGTGACCGAGCCACCGGGGAGCTGTTTTTT. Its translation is CATSDRATGELFF.

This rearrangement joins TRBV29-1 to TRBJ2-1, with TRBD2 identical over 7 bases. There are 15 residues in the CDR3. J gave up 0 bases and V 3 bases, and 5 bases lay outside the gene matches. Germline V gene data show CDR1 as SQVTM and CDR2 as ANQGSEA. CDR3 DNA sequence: TGCAGCGTTGAGCTAGCGGAAAGCTCCTACAATGAGCAGTTCTTC. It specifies CSVELAESSYNEQFF.

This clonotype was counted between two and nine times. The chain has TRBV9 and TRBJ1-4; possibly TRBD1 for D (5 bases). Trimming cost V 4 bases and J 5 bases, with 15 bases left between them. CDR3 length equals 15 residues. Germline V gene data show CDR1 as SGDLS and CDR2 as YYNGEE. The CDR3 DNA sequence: TGTGCCAGCAGCTACTCCGGGACTGTCAATGAAAAACTGTTTTTT. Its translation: CASSYSGTVNEKLFF.

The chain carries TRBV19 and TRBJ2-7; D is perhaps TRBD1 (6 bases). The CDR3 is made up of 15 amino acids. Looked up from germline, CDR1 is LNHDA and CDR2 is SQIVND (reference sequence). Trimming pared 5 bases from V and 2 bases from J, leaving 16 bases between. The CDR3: CASSSFGTRTYEQYF. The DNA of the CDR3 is TGTGCCAGTAGTTCATTCGGGACAAGGACCTACGAGCAGTACTTC.

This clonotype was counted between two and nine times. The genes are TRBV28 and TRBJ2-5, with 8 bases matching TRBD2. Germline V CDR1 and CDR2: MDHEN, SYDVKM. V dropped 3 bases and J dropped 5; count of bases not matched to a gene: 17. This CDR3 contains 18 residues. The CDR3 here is CASSFTSASGSSKETQYF. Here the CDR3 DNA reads TGTGCCAGCAGTTTTACCTCCGCCAGCGGGAGTTCGAAGGAGACCCAGTACTTC.

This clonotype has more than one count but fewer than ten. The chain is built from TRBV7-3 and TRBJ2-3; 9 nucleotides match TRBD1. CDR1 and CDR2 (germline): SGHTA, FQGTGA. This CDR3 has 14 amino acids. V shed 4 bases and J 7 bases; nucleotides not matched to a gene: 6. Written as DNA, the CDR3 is TGTGCCAGCAGCTCACAGGGGGCGTTGAATACGCAGTATTTT. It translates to CASSSQGALNTQYF.

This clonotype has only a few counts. CDR3 protein: CASSQGVRLAGETQYF. CDR3 DNA sequence: TGTGCCAGCAGCCAAGGTGTGAGACTAGCGGGGGAGACCCAGTACTTC. The chain couples TRBV14 to TRBJ2-5; TRBD2 aligns across 11 bases. J was trimmed by 5 bases and V by 1 base; bases with no gene match: 6. This CDR3 contains 16 residues. Germline assignment: CDR1 SGHDN and CDR2 FVKESK. The full variable domain, completed using reference TRBV14 and TRBJ2-5, is EAGVTQFPSHSVIEKGQTVTLRCDPISGHDNLYWYRRVMGKEIKFLLHFVKESKQDESGMPNNRFLAERTGGTYSTLKVQPAELEDSGVYFCASSQGVRLAGETQYFGPGTRLLVL.